The rows below give T cell receptor beta chains drawn from one sample of a study of OX40 agonist ivuxolimab in advanced cancers. The method was immunoSEQ multiplex PCR; TCRdb's version includes in-frame clones alone and lacks a portion of them. Found here are tens of thousands of clones, roughly nine tenths of them singletons; the top ten hold more than 10%. Here the sequenced sample was CD4+ or CD8+ T cells sorted from blood, taken in a trial of the OX40 agonist ivuxolimab. These receptors were taken from an adult with an advanced solid tumor such as melanoma, head and neck, liver or kidney cancer. Each CDR3 is given without its conserved first and last residue.

v_gene,CDR3aa
TRBV10-3,AIRGGDTQY
TRBV2,ASSEVPIGAGELF
TRBV2,ASRRAGGGTDTQY
TRBV6-5,ASSYGSGAQY
TRBV19,ASSWQGSYEQY
TRBV2,ASSGRQAYGYT
TRBV27,ASSFGGGARREQF
TRBV28,ASRGGPHLVQETQY
TRBV20-1,SAIYNYEQY
TRBV29-1,SAGRIGQPNTEAF
TRBV27,ASSFGGYEQF
TRBV30,ACPGTSGTSSYNEQF
TRBV13,ASRLGWGPQH
TRBV4-1,ASSLGTGTNYGYT
TRBV5-1,ASSLWSGQLSGANVLT
TRBV27,ASSSGLNYGYT
TRBV7-8,ASSGGNSNQPQH
TRBV5-1,ASSLGTGIDTQY
TRBV7-9,ASSSPKETSRYEQY
TRBV7-7,ASSRGLAGGGAYNEQF
TRBV28,ASSPGTGKGMNTEAF
TRBV29-1,SADPSQGRLGYT
TRBV5-3,ARSSRISYRGPLSYEQY
TRBV7-2,ASSLVTTSPDTQY
TRBV19,ATRANTEAF
TRBV6-1,ASSEARGGNYGYT
TRBV4-1,ASSQDGEGLAGALNNEQF
TRBV6-1,ASSGRSKIWPQH
TRBV27,ASSPATGNTEAF
TRBV7-9,ASRQPTTGNTEAF
TRBV27,ASSLGLAGFIGELF
TRBV19,ASGGETQY
TRBV6-1,ASSEIRSGGWVPYNEQF
TRBV6-1,ASTSMGGVEAF
TRBV9,ASSTTSGNHEQY
TRBV27,ASTTVFHEQY
TRBV5-1,ASGDPVTDTQY
TRBV7-9,ASSPTLEGYGYT
TRBV29-1,SVSGGRFYEQY
TRBV5-1,ASSSPDSGRTYEQY
TRBV7-9,ASRQESSYNEQF
TRBV4-2,ASSQGGTGLYEQY
TRBV7-8,ASSFGTGVGTEAF
TRBV28,ASSYQSRYEQY
TRBV28,ASRSVGTTGELF
TRBV5-1,ASSLAGTGANGYT
TRBV28,ASSITGWNTEAF
TRBV28,ASSFAGVTYEQY
TRBV29-1,SGSGGLDEQF
TRBV6-1,ASSEGLAEYNEQF
TRBV19,ASTLGGDGYT